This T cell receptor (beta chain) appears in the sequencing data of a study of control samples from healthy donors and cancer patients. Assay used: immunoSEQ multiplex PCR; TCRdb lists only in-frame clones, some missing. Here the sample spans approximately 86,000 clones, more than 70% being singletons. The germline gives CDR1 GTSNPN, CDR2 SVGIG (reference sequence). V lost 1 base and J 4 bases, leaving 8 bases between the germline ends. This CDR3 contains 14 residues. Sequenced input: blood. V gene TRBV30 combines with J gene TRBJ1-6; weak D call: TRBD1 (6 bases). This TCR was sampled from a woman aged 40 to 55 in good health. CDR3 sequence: CAWSGQGYNSPLHF. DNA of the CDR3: TGTGCCTGGAGTGGCCAGGGGTATAATTCACCCCTCCACTTT.